The 30 T cell receptor beta chains below all came from one sample that was sequenced in a study of regulatory T cells in long-lasting Graves disease (dated by TCRdb to the early 2020s). The sample's time point label, decoded: persistent/refractory GD, antithyroid drugs over 5 years with positive TRAb. For both TCR sequencing and RNA sequencing, RNA was extracted from PBMCs in TRIzol. Library preparation employed multiplex PCR. For sequencing, an Illumina HiSeq 4000 was employed. TCR beta libraries were built with iRepertoire HTBI primers and Arm-PCR amplification of CDR3 regions. The public reads were run again by TCRdb, first through fastp at Q25 and then through MiXCR, and only productive beta chains were kept. When rows share a CDR3 protein, they turn into one entry using the most common DNA and genes. This sample is represented by roughly 700,000 distinct CDR3 sequences; approximately 31% of them were singletons. The ten largest clones represent roughly 46% of the sample.

Here the sequenced sample was peripheral blood mononuclear cells (PBMCs), taken when the disease was refractory, from a patient treated with antithyroid drugs. The receptors were sampled from a female donor with Graves disease.

The CDR3 nucleotides read TGTGCCTGGAGGTGGAACGAGAACACTGAAGCTTTCTTT. This gives the protein CAWRWNENTEAFF. V gene TRBV30 combines with J gene TRBJ1-1; D ambiguous. Looked up from germline, CDR1 is GTSNPN and CDR2 is SVGIG (reference sequence). CDR3 length: 13 residues. The V and J ends lost 3 bases and 1 base respectively, with 9 bases between them.

This chain joins TRBV29-1 and TRBJ1-1; 7 bases are a match to TRBD1. The CDR3 length is 11 residues. The J segment lost 6 bases and the V segment lost 6 bases, leaving 4 bases of the junction unmatched. Germline CDR1 SQVTM, CDR2 ANQGSEA. In nucleotides, the CDR3 is TGCAGCGTCGGGACAGTTCCTGAAGCTTTCTTT. This codes for CSVGTVPEAFF.

This clonotype was seen only a few times. V usage is TRBV12-3 or TRBV12-4 and J usage is TRBJ2-4, with D tentatively TRBD2 (6 bases). The length of the CDR3 is 16 residues. The V gene lost 7 bases and the J gene lost 1 base, with 17 bases spanning the gap. The CDR3 reads CASTIWGEWAKNIQYF. In DNA, the CDR3 is TGTGCCAGCACCATTTGGGGGGAGTGGGCCAAAAACATTCAGTACTTC.

This clonotype was counted at least ten times. The chain carries TRBV28 and TRBJ1-1; D might be TRBD1 (5 bases). Per germline, CDR1 MDHEN and CDR2 SYDVKM. There are 18 residues in the CDR3. Trimming cost V 2 bases and J 0 bases, with 19 bases left between them. CDR3 DNA: TGTGCCAGCAGTTTAATCGACCAGGGTTGGGGGGTGAACACTGAAGCTTTCTTT. Protein sequence: CASSLIDQGWGVNTEAFF.

On this clonotype itself: Its ends do not fully match the called genes, so a read error is possible. The chain joins TRBV20-1 to TRBJ1-2, with 7 bases aligning to TRBD1. Germline V gives CDR1 DFQATT, CDR2 SNEGSKA (reference sequence). This CDR3 region has 14 residues. CDR3 region: CSARPPGQTYGHTF. CDR3 nucleotides: TGCAGTGCTAGACCGCCGGGACAGACCTATGGCCACACCTTC.

The V gene is TRBV15, the J gene TRBJ2-5; D is uncertain. This CDR3 is built from 14 residues. Trimming took off 1 base at V and 1 base at J, with 7 bases between the two ends. The germline gives CDR1 LNHNV, CDR2 YYDKDF (reference sequence). CDR3 region: CATSRVVFQETQYF. CDR3 sequence (DNA): TGTGCCACCAGCAGAGTGGTGTTCCAAGAGACCCAGTACTTC.

This clonotype was observed a handful of times. The J gene is TRBJ2-5, the V gene TRBV14; D is undetermined. CDR1 is SGHDN and CDR2 is FVKESK in the germline V gene. The CDR3 consists of 14 residues. Trimming left V 2 bases short and J 1 base short, with 8 bases between. The CDR3 nucleotides are TGTGCCAGCAGCCAATTAGGATTCCAAGAGACCCAGTACTTC. It codes for CASSQLGFQETQYF.

The genes are TRBV25-1 and TRBJ1-2; TRBD1 is a possible D gene (5 bases). CDR3 size: 13 residues. CDR1 is MGHDK, CDR2 SYGVNS, per germline. Trimming left V 2 bases short and J 8 bases short, with 12 bases between. CDR3 nucleotide sequence: TGTGCCAGCAGTGAACAGGGTCGGGGCGGCTACACCTTC. Its translation: CASSEQGRGGYTF.

This clonotype was seen only a few times. The gene calls are TRBV9 and TRBJ2-7, with a tentative D call TRBD2 (5 bases). Germline-derived CDR1 and CDR2 are SGDLS and YYNGEE. V dropped 2 bases and J dropped 5 bases, with 14 bases sitting between them. The CDR3 spans 14 residues. The CDR3: CASSVAPHGDEQYF. CDR3 in DNA: TGTGCCAGCAGCGTCGCCCCCCACGGGGACGAGCAGTACTTC.

This clonotype was recorded at least ten times. The chain couples TRBV12-3 or TRBV12-4 to TRBJ1-2; no reliable D call. The CDR3 runs to 13 residues. Between the trimmed V and J ends, which lost 5 bases and 5 bases, there was a span of 12 bases. Here the CDR3 DNA reads TGTGCCAGCAGTCCTAGTCCTCCTTATGGCTACACCTTC. It translates to CASSPSPPYGYTF.

This clonotype has more than one count but fewer than ten. This chain joins TRBV20-1 and TRBJ1-5, with D unresolved. Trimming cost V 3 bases and J 6 bases, with 12 bases left between them. The CDR3 is 13 amino acids. Germline assignment: CDR1 DFQATT and CDR2 SNEGSKA (reference sequence). CDR3 residues: CSARGSEVQPQHF. Written as DNA, the CDR3 is TGCAGTGCTAGGGGATCGGAGGTTCAGCCCCAGCATTTT.

The V and J genes are TRBV12-3 or TRBV12-4 and TRBJ2-1; TRBD2 agrees at 11 bases. The junction had 12 bases not matched to a gene; V was cut back by 1 base and J by 7 bases. The CDR3 totals 18 residues. The CDR3 region has the DNA TGTGCCAGCAGTTTAGGCAACGTGATAGCGGGAGGGCCAAATGAGCAGTTCTTC. This translates into CASSLGNVIAGGPNEQFF.

This clonotype was counted between two and nine times. This chain joins TRBV2 and TRBJ2-7; no firm D call. V lost 4 bases to trimming and J lost 5 bases, with 12 bases between them. CDR1 and CDR2 from the germline V gene are SNHLY and FYNNEI. The CDR3 is made up of 13 amino acids. CDR3 in amino acids: CASSVPSINEQYF. CDR3 in DNA: TGTGCCAGCAGTGTTCCAAGCATCAACGAGCAGTACTTC.

This clonotype was observed once. The chain uses TRBV7-9 and TRBJ1-4; maybe TRBD1 (5 bases). The germline V and J ends were trimmed by 4 bases and 3 bases, with 12 bases remaining between them. Looked up from germline, CDR1 is SEHNR and CDR2 is FQNEAQ (reference sequence). The CDR3 sequence is 15 residues long. The CDR3 DNA reads as TGTGCCAGCAGCTCTCCCGGGACCGCTAATGAAAAACTGTTTTTT. It translates to CASSSPGTANEKLFF.

The rearrangement links TRBV6-2 or TRBV6-3 to TRBJ1-6; D ambiguous. Germline V lookup: CDR1 MNHEY, CDR2 SVGEGT. The CDR3 totals 14 residues. Trimming took 5 bases from V and 8 from J, leaving 13 bases between them. The CDR3 loop is CASSDGRTDSPLHF. The CDR3 nucleotides read TGTGCCAGCAGTGACGGACGAACGGATTCACCCCTCCACTTT.

There are many counts of this clonotype. The V gene is TRBV12-3 or TRBV12-4, the J gene TRBJ2-5, with 7 bases identical to TRBD1. Trimming removed 4 bases from V and 3 bases from J; junction bases left unmatched: 14. The CDR3 extends over 17 amino acids. The CDR3: CASSSRGLTGHEETQYF. The CDR3 region has the DNA TGTGCCAGCAGTTCAAGAGGCCTGACAGGGCATGAAGAGACCCAGTACTTC.

The chain combines TRBV6-5 with TRBJ2-7; the match to TRBD2 covers 7 bases. The V segment lost 3 bases and the J segment 2 bases; nucleotides outside the gene matches: 7. Germline V gives CDR1 MNHEY, CDR2 SVGAGI. The CDR3 contains 15 residues. CDR3 sequence (DNA): TGTGCCAGCAGTTATGGGGTGGGAGGGCCCTACGAGCAGTACTTC. Its translation is CASSYGVGGPYEQYF.

This clonotype has just a few counts. The chain couples TRBV4-1 to TRBJ1-5; D unclear. CDR1 and CDR2 from the germline V gene are MGHRA and YSYEKL. The CDR3 contains 13 residues. Trimming removed 0 bases at V and 8 bases at J, with 8 bases between. The CDR3 DNA follows: TGCGCCAGCAGCCAAGATTTTGAGGAGCCCCAGCATTTT. It translates to CASSQDFEEPQHF.

The genes are TRBV7-2 and TRBJ2-2; D ambiguous. CDR3 length: 11 residues. V was trimmed by 8 bases and J by 3 bases, leaving 4 bases between them. Germline V gene sequence: CDR1 SGHTA, CDR2 FQGNSA. The CDR3 protein is CASAYTGELFF. The CDR3 coding sequence is TGTGCCAGCGCGTACACCGGGGAGCTGTTTTTT.

This chain joins TRBV29-1 and TRBJ1-2, with D uncertain. The length of the CDR3 is 12 residues. V lost 5 bases, J lost 4 bases, and 11 bases lay in between. Germline V CDR1 and CDR2: SQVTM, ANQGSEA. The DNA for the CDR3 is TGCAGCGTTACCCAGGCTTCCTATGGCTACACCTTC. Amino acids: CSVTQASYGYTF.

This clonotype came up a few times. J is TRBJ1-1 and V is TRBV29-1; 8 nucleotides agree with TRBD1. Trimming removed 3 bases from V and 5 bases from J; junction bases left unmatched: 5. CDR1 is SQVTM and CDR2 is ANQGSEA in the germline V gene. This CDR3 is built from 13 residues. This CDR3 is CSVETQGGTEAFF. In DNA form, the CDR3 reads TGCAGCGTTGAGACACAGGGGGGAACTGAAGCTTTCTTT.

The genes are TRBV2 and TRBJ1-5; D unclear. The V gene's germline CDR1 is SNHLY and CDR2 FYNNEI. The CDR3 is 13 residues long. Trimming left V 8 bases short and J 1 base short, with 9 bases between. This CDR3 reads CASVSNSNQPQHF. The DNA for the CDR3 is TGTGCCAGCGTATCGAACAGCAATCAGCCCCAGCATTTT.

The chain joins TRBV20-1 to TRBJ2-5; TRBD2 aligns across 15 bases. Germline lookup yields CDR1 DFQATT and CDR2 SNEGSKA (reference sequence). V was clipped by 5 bases and J by 2 bases; unmatched bases: 12. This CDR3 has 18 amino acids. The CDR3 region is CSAGLAGGVVRGQETQYF. CDR3 nucleotides: TGCAGTGCTGGACTAGCGGGAGGGGTAGTACGGGGGCAAGAGACCCAGTACTTC.

The gene calls are TRBV19 and TRBJ2-7; the match to TRBD2 covers 9 bases. The ends lost 4 bases at V and 3 bases at J; junction bases unmatched: 10. The CDR3 consists of 16 residues. Germline-derived CDR1 and CDR2 are LNHDA and SQIVND (reference sequence). DNA of the CDR3: TGTGCCAGTAGTAAGGAACTAGCGGGCGCTTACTACGAGCAGTACTTC. Translating gives CASSKELAGAYYEQYF. Based on the CDR3 plus reference TRBV19 and TRBJ2-7, the full variable domain is DGGITQSPKYLFRKEGQNVTLSCEQNLNHDAMYWYRQDPGQGLRLIYYSQIVNDFQKGDIAEGYSVSREKKESFPLTVTSAQKNPTAFYLCASSKELAGAYYEQYFGPGTRLTVT.

This sequence joins TRBV3-1 and TRBJ1-5; TRBD1 aligns across 7 bases. Germline loops: CDR1 LGHDT, CDR2 YNNKEL (reference sequence). The CDR3 contains 15 residues. Trimming took 1 base from V and 5 from J; bases not matched to a gene: 5. CDR3 loop: CASSQGQGDHQPQHF. The CDR3 nucleotides are TGTGCCAGCAGCCAAGGGCAGGGGGACCATCAGCCCCAGCATTTT.

The V and J genes are TRBV7-3 and TRBJ2-5; D gene unclear. Trimming stripped 5 bases from V and 7 bases from J, with 14 bases between. Germline V gives CDR1 SGHTA, CDR2 FQGTGA. CDR3 length: 13 residues. The CDR3, as DNA: TGTGCCAGCAGCCTTACTCCGGCTGGGACCCAGTACTTC. This codes for CASSLTPAGTQYF.

The V gene is TRBV20-1, the J gene TRBJ1-5; 7 bases agree with TRBD1. The CDR3 covers 14 residues. CDR1 is DFQATT, CDR2 SNEGSKA, per germline (reference sequence). The V and J ends lost 5 bases and 4 bases, in that order; junction bases with no gene match: 8. DNA of the CDR3: TGCAGTGCTGCCACAGGGGAGGGGAATCAGCCCCAGCATTTT. Translating gives CSAATGEGNQPQHF.

The V gene is TRBV9, the J gene TRBJ1-2, with D perhaps TRBD1 (5 bases). The CDR3 has 15 residues. V lost 4 bases and J 7 bases, leaving 20 bases between the germline ends. CDR1 is SGDLS, CDR2 YYNGEE, per germline. The CDR3 loop reads CASSSSAGRDGGYTF. The CDR3 region has the DNA TGTGCCAGCAGCTCGTCGGCAGGGAGAGACGGTGGCTACACCTTC.

On this clonotype itself: A clone one base away is much larger, so this may be a read error. V usage is TRBV6-9 and J usage is TRBJ1-5; a possible D gene is TRBD1 (5 bases). V was shortened by 3 bases and J by 3 bases, with 9 bases between the two germline ends. This CDR3 contains 14 residues. Germline CDR1 reads MNHGY; CDR2 reads SVAAGI. CDR3 amino acids: CASSYGGINQPQHF. For the CDR3, the DNA is TGTGCCAGCAGTTACGGGGGGATCAATCAGCCCCAGCATTTT.

This clonotype was counted between two and nine times. The chain has TRBV29-1 and TRBJ1-1; TRBD1 might be the D (6 bases). V was clipped by 6 bases and J by 2 bases, with 13 bases between them. CDR1 and CDR2 (germline): SQVTM, ANQGSEA. The CDR3 is made up of 13 amino acids. The CDR3 spells CSVIQGLNTEAFF. The DNA for the CDR3 is TGCAGCGTAATACAGGGTCTTAACACTGAAGCTTTCTTT.